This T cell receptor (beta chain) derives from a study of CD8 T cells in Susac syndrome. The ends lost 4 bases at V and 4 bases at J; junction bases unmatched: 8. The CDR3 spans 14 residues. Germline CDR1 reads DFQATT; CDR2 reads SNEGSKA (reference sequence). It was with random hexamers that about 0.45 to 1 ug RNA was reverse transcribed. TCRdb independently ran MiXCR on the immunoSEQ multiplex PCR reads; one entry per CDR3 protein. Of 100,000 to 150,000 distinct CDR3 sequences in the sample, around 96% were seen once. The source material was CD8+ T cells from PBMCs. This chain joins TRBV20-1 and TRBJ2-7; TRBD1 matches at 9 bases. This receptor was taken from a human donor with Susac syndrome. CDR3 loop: CSAIRTGDGYEQYF. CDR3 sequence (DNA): TGCAGTGCTATTCGGACAGGGGACGGGTACGAGCAGTACTTC.